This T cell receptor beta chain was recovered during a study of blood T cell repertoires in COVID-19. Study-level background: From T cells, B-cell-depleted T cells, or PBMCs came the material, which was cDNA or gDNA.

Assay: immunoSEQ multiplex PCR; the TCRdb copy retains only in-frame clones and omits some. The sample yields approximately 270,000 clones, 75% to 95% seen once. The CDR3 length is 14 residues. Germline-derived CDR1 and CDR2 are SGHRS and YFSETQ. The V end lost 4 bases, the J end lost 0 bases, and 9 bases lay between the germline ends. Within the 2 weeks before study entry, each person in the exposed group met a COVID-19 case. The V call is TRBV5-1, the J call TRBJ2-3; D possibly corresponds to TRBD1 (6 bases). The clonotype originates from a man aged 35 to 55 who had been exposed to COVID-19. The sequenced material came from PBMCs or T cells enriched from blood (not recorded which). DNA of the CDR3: TGCGCCAGCAGCGGGCAGGGGAGCACAGATACGCAGTATTTT. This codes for CASSGQGSTDTQYF.